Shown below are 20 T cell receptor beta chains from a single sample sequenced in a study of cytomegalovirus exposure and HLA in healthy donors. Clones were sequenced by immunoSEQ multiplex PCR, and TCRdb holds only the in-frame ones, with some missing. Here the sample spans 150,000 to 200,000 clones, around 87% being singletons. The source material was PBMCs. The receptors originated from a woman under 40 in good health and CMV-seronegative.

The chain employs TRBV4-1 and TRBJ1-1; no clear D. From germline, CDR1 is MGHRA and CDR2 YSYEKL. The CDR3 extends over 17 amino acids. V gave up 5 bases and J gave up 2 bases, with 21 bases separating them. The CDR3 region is CASSSSSPLLINTEAFF. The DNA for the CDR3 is TGCGCCAGCAGCTCCTCTAGCCCCCTCCTTATTAACACTGAAGCTTTCTTT.

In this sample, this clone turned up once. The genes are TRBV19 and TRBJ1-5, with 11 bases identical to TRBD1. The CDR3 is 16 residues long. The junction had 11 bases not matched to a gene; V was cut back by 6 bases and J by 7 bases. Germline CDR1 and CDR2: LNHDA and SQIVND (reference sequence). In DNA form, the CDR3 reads TGTGCCAGTAGCCTCCCGGACAGGGGGCTTGGGCAGCCCCAGCATTTT. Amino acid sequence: CASSLPDRGLGQPQHF.

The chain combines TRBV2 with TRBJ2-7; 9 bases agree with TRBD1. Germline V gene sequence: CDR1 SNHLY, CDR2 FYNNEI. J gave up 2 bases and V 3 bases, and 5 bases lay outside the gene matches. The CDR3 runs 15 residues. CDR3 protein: CASSDRDRAPYEQYF. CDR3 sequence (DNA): TGTGCCAGCAGTGACCGGGACAGGGCCCCCTACGAGCAGTACTTC.

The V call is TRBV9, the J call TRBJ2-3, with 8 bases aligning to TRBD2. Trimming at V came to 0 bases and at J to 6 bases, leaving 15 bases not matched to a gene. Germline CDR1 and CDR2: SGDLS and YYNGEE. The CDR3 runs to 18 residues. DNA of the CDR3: TGTGCCAGCAGCGTAGCTTGGGGGAGCGGGCCGGGAGGGGATACGCAGTATTTT. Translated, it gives CASSVAWGSGPGGDTQYF.

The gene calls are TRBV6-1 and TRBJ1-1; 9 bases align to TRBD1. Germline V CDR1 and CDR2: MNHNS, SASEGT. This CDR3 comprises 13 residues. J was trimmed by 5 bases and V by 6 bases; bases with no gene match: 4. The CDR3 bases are TGTGCCAGCAGAGGACAGGGGAGGACTGAAGCTTTCTTT. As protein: CASRGQGRTEAFF.

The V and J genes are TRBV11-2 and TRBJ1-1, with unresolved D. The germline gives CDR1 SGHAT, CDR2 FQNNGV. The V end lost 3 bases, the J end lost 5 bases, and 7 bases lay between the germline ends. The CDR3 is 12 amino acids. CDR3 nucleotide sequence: TGTGCCAGCAGCTTCGACGGGACTGAAGCTTTCTTT. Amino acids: CASSFDGTEAFF.

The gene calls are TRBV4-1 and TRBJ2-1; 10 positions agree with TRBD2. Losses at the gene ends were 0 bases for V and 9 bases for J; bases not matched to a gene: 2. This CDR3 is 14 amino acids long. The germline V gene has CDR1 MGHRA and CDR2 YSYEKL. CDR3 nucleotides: TGCGCCAGCAGCCAAGAACTAGCGGGGACTGAGCAGTTCTTC. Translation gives CASSQELAGTEQFF.

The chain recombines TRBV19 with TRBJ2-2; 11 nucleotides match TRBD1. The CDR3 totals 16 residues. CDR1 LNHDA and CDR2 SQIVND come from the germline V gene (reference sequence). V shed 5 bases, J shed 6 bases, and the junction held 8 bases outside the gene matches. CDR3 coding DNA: TGTGCCAGTAGTCCACGGACAGGGGGCGCATCCGGGGAGCTGTTTTTT. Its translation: CASSPRTGGASGELFF.

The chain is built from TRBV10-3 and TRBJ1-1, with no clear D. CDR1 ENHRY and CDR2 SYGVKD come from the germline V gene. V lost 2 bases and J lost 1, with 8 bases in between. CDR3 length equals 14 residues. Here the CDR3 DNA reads TGTGCCATCAGTGAGGTACAGTCGAACACTGAAGCTTTCTTT. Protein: CAISEVQSNTEAFF.

The CDR3 coding sequence is TGCGCCAGCAGCGTACAGACAGGTTCTAACTATGGCTACACCTTC. This codes for CASSVQTGSNYGYTF. The chain uses TRBV5-1 and TRBJ1-2; D perhaps matches TRBD1 (6 bases). V was cut by 4 bases and J by 0 bases, with 13 bases left in between. The germline gives CDR1 SGHRS, CDR2 YFSETQ. This CDR3 comprises 15 residues.

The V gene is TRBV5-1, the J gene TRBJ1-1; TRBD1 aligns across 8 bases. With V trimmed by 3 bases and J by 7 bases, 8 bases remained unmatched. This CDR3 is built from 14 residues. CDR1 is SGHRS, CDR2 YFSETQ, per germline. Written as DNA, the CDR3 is TGCGCCAGCAGCTATGGACAGGGTTTCTTTGAAGCTTTCTTT. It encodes CASSYGQGFFEAFF.

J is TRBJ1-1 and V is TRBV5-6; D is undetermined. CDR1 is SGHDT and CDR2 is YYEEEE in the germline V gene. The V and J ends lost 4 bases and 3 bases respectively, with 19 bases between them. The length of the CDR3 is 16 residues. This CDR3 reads CASSRITHKSDTEAFF. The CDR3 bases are TGTGCCAGCAGCCGAATAACCCATAAGTCGGACACTGAAGCTTTCTTT.

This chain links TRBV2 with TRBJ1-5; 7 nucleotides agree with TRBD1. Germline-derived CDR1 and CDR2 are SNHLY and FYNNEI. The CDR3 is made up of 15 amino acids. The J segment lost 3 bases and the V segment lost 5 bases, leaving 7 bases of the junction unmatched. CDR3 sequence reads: CASSLDRVLNQPQHF. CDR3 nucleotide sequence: TGTGCCAGCAGTCTTGACAGGGTCCTCAATCAGCCCCAGCATTTT.

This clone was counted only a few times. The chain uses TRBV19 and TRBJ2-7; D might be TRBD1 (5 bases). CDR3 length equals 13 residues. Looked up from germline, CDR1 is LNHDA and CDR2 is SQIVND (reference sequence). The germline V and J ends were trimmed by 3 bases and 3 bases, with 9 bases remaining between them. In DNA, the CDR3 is TGTGCCAGTAGTATTTACAGGAACTACGAGCAGTACTTC. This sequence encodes CASSIYRNYEQYF.

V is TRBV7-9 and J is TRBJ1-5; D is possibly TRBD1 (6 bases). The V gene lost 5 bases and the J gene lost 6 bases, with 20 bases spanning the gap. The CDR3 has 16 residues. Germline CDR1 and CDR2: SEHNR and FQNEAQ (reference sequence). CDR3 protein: CASSLSVGGGGQPQHF. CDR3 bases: TGTGCCAGCAGCCTCTCCGTCGGTGGGGGCGGTCAGCCCCAGCATTTT.

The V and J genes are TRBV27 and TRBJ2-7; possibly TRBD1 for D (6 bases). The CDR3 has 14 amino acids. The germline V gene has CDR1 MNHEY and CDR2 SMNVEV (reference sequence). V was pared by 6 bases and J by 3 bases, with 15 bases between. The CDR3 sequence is CASSLQGRDYEQYF. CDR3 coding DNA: TGTGCCAGCAGCTTACAGGGCCGAGACTACGAGCAGTACTTC.

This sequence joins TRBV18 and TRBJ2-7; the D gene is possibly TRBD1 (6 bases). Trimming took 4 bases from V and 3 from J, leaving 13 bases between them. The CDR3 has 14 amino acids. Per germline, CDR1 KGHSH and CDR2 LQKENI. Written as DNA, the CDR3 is TGTGCCAGCTCACTCCCAGGGGTACACTACGAGCAGTACTTC. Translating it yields CASSLPGVHYEQYF.

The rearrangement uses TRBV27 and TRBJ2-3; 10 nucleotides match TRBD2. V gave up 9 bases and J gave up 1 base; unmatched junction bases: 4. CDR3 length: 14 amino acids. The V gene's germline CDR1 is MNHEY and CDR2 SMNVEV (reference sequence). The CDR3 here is CASKSGGGTDTQYF. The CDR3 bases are TGTGCCAGTAAGAGCGGGGGGGGCACAGATACGCAGTATTTT.

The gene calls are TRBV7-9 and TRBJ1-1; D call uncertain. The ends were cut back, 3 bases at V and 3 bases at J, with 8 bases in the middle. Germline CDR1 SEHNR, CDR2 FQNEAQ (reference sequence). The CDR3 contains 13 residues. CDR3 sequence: CASSFDKYTEAFF. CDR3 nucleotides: TGTGCCAGCAGCTTTGACAAATACACTGAAGCTTTCTTT.

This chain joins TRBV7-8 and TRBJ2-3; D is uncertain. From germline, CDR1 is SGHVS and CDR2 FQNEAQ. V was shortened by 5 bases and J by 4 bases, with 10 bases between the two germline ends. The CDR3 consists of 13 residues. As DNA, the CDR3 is TGTGCCAGCAGCCCCCCCCGCGCAGATACGCAGTATTTT. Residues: CASSPPRADTQYF.